The entry below describes one T cell receptor (beta chain). The sample comes from a study of blood T cell repertoires in COVID-19. Study overall: Italy, Spain and the United States were the sources of the convalescent and acute COVID-19 samples. The cDNA or gDNA used as material had been derived from T cells, B-cell-depleted T cells, or PBMCs.

Under the authors' procedure: From reference gene primer amplification, estimates of nucleated cell counts were derived. Produced via immunoSEQ multiplex PCR; TCRdb's table is partial and in-frame only. V, J and clone size derive from that table, while D and trimming were established from the DNA sequence. The data show 130,000 or so clones, roughly 79% seen once. V gave up 5 bases and J gave up 3 bases; unmatched junction bases: 4. The CDR3 runs 15 residues. From germline, CDR1 is LNHDA and CDR2 SQIVND (reference sequence). This TCR came from a human donor in a cohort sampled during active COVID-19. V is TRBV19 and J is TRBJ2-3, with 11 nucleotides matching TRBD2. Input material: peripheral blood. In nucleotides, the CDR3 is TGTGCCAGTAGTCCCGGGACTAGCGGAACAGATACGCAGTATTTT. Its protein product is CASSPGTSGTDTQYF.